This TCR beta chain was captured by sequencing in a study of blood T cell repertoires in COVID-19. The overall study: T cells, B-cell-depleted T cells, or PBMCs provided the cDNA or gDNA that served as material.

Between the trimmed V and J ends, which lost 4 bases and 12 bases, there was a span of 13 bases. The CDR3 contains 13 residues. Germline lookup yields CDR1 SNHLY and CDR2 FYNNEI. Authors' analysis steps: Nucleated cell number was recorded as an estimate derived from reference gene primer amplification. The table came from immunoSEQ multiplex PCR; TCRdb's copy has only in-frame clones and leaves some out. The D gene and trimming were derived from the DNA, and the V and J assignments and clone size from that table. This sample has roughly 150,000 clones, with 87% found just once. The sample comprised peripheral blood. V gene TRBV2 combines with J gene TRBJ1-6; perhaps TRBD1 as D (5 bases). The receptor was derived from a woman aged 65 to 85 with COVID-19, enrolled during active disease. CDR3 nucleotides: TGTGCCAGCAGTGTAGAGACAGAAGTACCCCTCCACTTT. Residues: CASSVETEVPLHF.